What follows are 25 T cell receptor beta chains derived from one specimen sequenced in a study of OX40 agonist ivuxolimab in advanced cancers. Profiling relied on immunoSEQ multiplex PCR, and the TCRdb table lists in-frame clones only, not all of them. The sample lists tens of thousands of clones; approximately 90% were seen once. Sequences were derived from CD4+ or CD8+ T cells sorted from blood, sampled in a trial of the OX40 agonist ivuxolimab. The receptors shown here come from an adult with an advanced solid tumor such as melanoma, head and neck, liver or kidney cancer.

This chain links TRBV19 with TRBJ2-1, with 14 nucleotides matching TRBD2. The J segment lost 4 bases and the V segment lost 7 bases, leaving 3 bases of the junction unmatched. The CDR3 loop spans 15 amino acids. Germline V CDR1 and CDR2: LNHDA, SQIVND (reference sequence). The CDR3 DNA follows: TGTGCCAGTACCGGACTAGCGGGAGGATACAATGAGCAGTTCTTC. It specifies CASTGLAGGYNEQFF.

The rearrangement uses TRBV28 and TRBJ1-1, with D perhaps TRBD1 (6 bases). CDR1 MDHEN and CDR2 SYDVKM come from the germline V gene. CDR3 length equals 16 residues. Trimming shortened V by 1 base and J by 0 bases, and 12 bases separated the two germline ends. CDR3 DNA sequence: TGTGCCAGCAGTTTATCAGGGGCCCCTATGAACACTGAAGCTTTCTTT. Its protein product is CASSLSGAPMNTEAFF. The full variable domain, its missing parts supplied by reference TRBV28 and TRBJ1-1, is DVKVTQSSRYLVKRTGEKVFLECVQDMDHENMFWYRQDPGLGLRLIYFSYDVKMKEKGDIPEGYSVSREKKERFSLILESASTNQTSMYLCASSLSGAPMNTEAFFGQGTRLTVV.

The chain has TRBV9 and TRBJ2-3; D might be TRBD2 (7 bases). Per germline, CDR1 SGDLS and CDR2 YYNGEE. The CDR3 sequence is 14 residues long. V was trimmed by 3 bases and J by 12 bases, leaving 20 bases between them. The CDR3 spells CASSAPPGEGIQYF. CDR3 nucleotides: TGTGCCAGCAGCGCCCCGCCAGGGGAGGGGATTCAGTATTTT.

V usage is TRBV30 and J usage is TRBJ1-1; D ambiguous. Germline values: CDR1 GTSNPN, CDR2 SVGIG (reference sequence). Deletions cut 1 base from V and 1 base from J, with 10 bases between. This CDR3 is 14 amino acids long. DNA for the CDR3: TGTGCCTGGAGTGGATCCGGCCCGAACACTGAAGCTTTCTTT. As protein: CAWSGSGPNTEAFF.

The V and J genes are TRBV4-2 and TRBJ1-2; 12 nucleotides match TRBD1. The ends lost 3 bases at V and 5 bases at J; junction bases unmatched: 4. This CDR3 spans 15 amino acids. Per germline, CDR1 LGHNA and CDR2 YNFKEQ. The CDR3: CASSQGQGAEYGYTF. CDR3 DNA: TGTGCCAGCAGCCAGGGACAGGGGGCTGAGTATGGCTACACCTTC.

On this clone itself: At one boundary the junction diverges from the germline segment, which might be a read error. The chain recombines TRBV2 with TRBJ1-1, with D uncertain. Germline V CDR1 and CDR2: SNHLY, FYNNEI. The CDR3 has 13 residues. Written as DNA, the CDR3 is TGTGCCAGCAAGCCCCCGATGGGCACTGAAGCCTTCTTT. Amino acid sequence: CASKPPMGTEAFF.

The chain carries TRBV7-8 and TRBJ2-1; 7 nucleotides line up with TRBD2. This CDR3 contains 17 residues. With 5 bases clipped from V and 3 bases from J, the junction kept 13 bases outside the gene matches. Germline V gene lookup returns CDR1 SGHVS and CDR2 FQNEAQ. The CDR3 protein is CASSPRVIAGDYNEQFF. In DNA form, the CDR3 reads TGTGCCAGCAGCCCGAGGGTTATAGCGGGTGACTACAATGAGCAGTTCTTC.

This chain connects TRBV11-2 to TRBJ1-2; D might be TRBD1 (5 bases). Trimming left V 2 bases short and J 8 bases short, with 15 bases between. CDR1 and CDR2 (germline): SGHAT, FQNNGV. This CDR3 contains 14 residues. CDR3 bases: TGTGCCAGCAGCTTAACGGCTCCAGACAGCGGCTACACCTTC. This sequence encodes CASSLTAPDSGYTF.

The rearrangement joins TRBV11-3 to TRBJ2-7, with unresolved D. The CDR3 has 15 residues. From germline, CDR1 is SGHNT and CDR2 YENEEA. The V and J ends lost 0 bases and 1 base respectively, with 10 bases between them. CDR3 nucleotide sequence: TGTGCCAGCAGCTTAGATCCCGGGCAGTCCTACGAGCAGTACTTC. It specifies CASSLDPGQSYEQYF. Using reference TRBV11-3 and TRBJ2-7 for the parts outside the CDR3, the full variable domain is EAGVVQSPRYKIIEKKQPVAFWCNPISGHNTLYWYLQNLGQGPELLIRYENEEAVDDSQLPKDRFSAERLKGVDSTLKIQPAELGDSAVYLCASSLDPGQSYEQYFGPGTRLTVT.

In this sample, this clone turned up once. This chain joins TRBV28 and TRBJ2-7, with 10 bases identical to TRBD2. This CDR3 has 15 amino acids. The germline CDR1 and CDR2 sequences are MDHEN and SYDVKM. After removal of 4 bases from V and 1 base from J, the junction contained 4 bases not matched to a gene. This chain's CDR3 is CASSYPSGSSYEQYF. CDR3 in DNA: TGTGCCAGCAGTTACCCTAGCGGGAGTTCCTACGAGCAGTACTTC.

The chain combines TRBV15 with TRBJ2-7; D is uncertain. The CDR3 is made up of 14 amino acids. Germline assignment: CDR1 LNHNV and CDR2 YYDKDF (reference sequence). V shed 0 bases and J shed 0 bases, with 6 bases lying between them. The CDR3, as DNA: TGTGCCACCAGCAGAGATATTAGCTCCTACGAGCAGTACTTC. It is translated as CATSRDISSYEQYF.

The rearrangement joins TRBV5-5 to TRBJ2-7; 7 bases map to TRBD1. The germline gives CDR1 SGHKS, CDR2 YYEKEE (reference sequence). The CDR3 consists of 14 residues. Trimming removed 1 base from V and 4 bases from J; junction bases left unmatched: 5. CDR3 nucleotide sequence: TGTGCCAGCAGCTTGACCGGGACAGCATACGAGCAGTACTTC. Its protein product is CASSLTGTAYEQYF.

CDR3 in DNA: TGTGCCTCCAGGGGGGGGCAGGGGGCACCAGAGACCCAGTACTTC. Translating it yields CASRGGQGAPETQYF. The gene calls are TRBV30 and TRBJ2-5; TRBD1 is a possible D gene (8 bases). The CDR3 loop spans 15 amino acids. Trimming stripped 7 bases from V and 4 bases from J, with 22 bases between. From germline, CDR1 is GTSNPN and CDR2 SVGIG (reference sequence).

This clone was counted between two and nine times. The chain has TRBV5-1 and TRBJ1-1, with D maybe TRBD1 (5 bases). CDR1 is SGHRS, CDR2 YFSETQ, per germline. This CDR3 is built from 14 residues. V was cut by 7 bases and J by 1 base, with 14 bases left in between. CDR3: CASSGGGANTEAFF. For the CDR3, the DNA is TGCGCCAGCTCGGGGGGAGGAGCGAACACTGAAGCTTTCTTT.

V is TRBV13 and J is TRBJ2-7; TRBD1 might be the D (6 bases). Per germline, CDR1 PRHDT and CDR2 FYEKMQ (reference sequence). Trimming stripped 5 bases from V and 3 bases from J, with 17 bases between. This CDR3 contains 15 residues. This CDR3 is CASSRTGWRDYEQYF. The CDR3 nucleotides read TGTGCCAGCAGCCGCACAGGGTGGAGAGACTACGAGCAGTACTTC.

The genes are TRBV28 and TRBJ2-7, with 10 positions matching TRBD1. CDR3 length equals 16 residues. Losses at the gene ends were 4 bases for V and 3 bases for J; bases not matched to a gene: 9. CDR1 MDHEN and CDR2 SYDVKM come from the germline V gene. CDR3 in amino acids: CASSSPGQGPDYEQYF. As DNA, the CDR3 is TGTGCCAGCAGTTCTCCGGGACAGGGGCCCGACTACGAGCAGTACTTC.

This chain uses TRBV7-2 with TRBJ1-6; TRBD1 agrees at 7 bases. CDR3 length equals 14 residues. Germline V lookup: CDR1 SGHTA, CDR2 FQGNSA. Germline trimming cut 5 bases from V and 3 bases from J; bases unmatched to any gene: 1. The CDR3 region has the DNA TGTGCCAGCAGCCGGGACAGCTATAATTCACCCCTCCACTTT. It yields the protein CASSRDSYNSPLHF.

The chain has TRBV5-6 and TRBJ2-7; maybe TRBD1 (6 bases). Germline V gene data show CDR1 as SGHDT and CDR2 as YYEEEE. V was shortened by 5 bases and J by 3 bases, with 12 bases between the two germline ends. The CDR3 runs 13 residues. The CDR3 nucleotides read TGTGCCAGCAGAAGGACAGCTGTCTACGAGCAGTACTTC. Amino acids: CASRRTAVYEQYF.

This chain uses TRBV18 with TRBJ1-3; no firm D call. Trimming took 4 bases from V and 0 from J, leaving 16 bases between them. The germline CDR1 and CDR2 sequences are KGHSH and LQKENI. The CDR3 extends over 17 amino acids. The CDR3 loop reads CASSLGPQTFSGNTIYF. In nucleotides, the CDR3 is TGTGCCAGCTCACTCGGACCTCAGACTTTCTCTGGAAACACCATATATTTT. The complete variable domain, with remaining parts taken from reference TRBV18 and TRBJ1-3, reads NAGVMQNPRHLVRRRGQEARLRCSPMKGHSHVYWYRQLPEEGLKFMVYLQKENIIDESGMPKERFSAEFPKEGPSILRIQQVVRGDSAAYFCASSLGPQTFSGNTIYFGEGSWLTVV.

The V call is TRBV4-2, the J call TRBJ1-2; 8 bases match TRBD1. This CDR3 region has 14 residues. CDR1 LGHNA and CDR2 YNFKEQ come from the germline V gene. V shed 1 base, J shed 4 bases, and the junction held 2 bases outside the gene matches. CDR3 sequence: CASSQAGGGYGYTF. The CDR3 DNA reads TGTGCCAGCAGCCAAGCAGGGGGCGGCTATGGCTACACCTTC.

This clone was seen only once. The rearrangement links TRBV7-2 to TRBJ2-3, with D uncertain. This CDR3 is 12 amino acids long. The V end lost 5 bases, the J end lost 5 bases, and 8 bases lay between the germline ends. Germline V lookup: CDR1 SGHTA, CDR2 FQGNSA. This CDR3 is CASSPSQDTQYF. CDR3 sequence (DNA): TGTGCCAGCAGCCCCTCTCAAGATACGCAGTATTTT.

The chain combines TRBV5-1 with TRBJ1-1; 7 nucleotides align to TRBD1. The trim removed 4 bases at V and 1 base at J, leaving 4 bases unmatched. In germline, CDR1 is SGHRS, CDR2 YFSETQ. This CDR3 is built from 14 residues. Written as DNA, the CDR3 is TGCGCCAGCAGCCCGGGACAGCAGAACACTGAAGCTTTCTTT. Protein: CASSPGQQNTEAFF.

The chain recombines TRBV14 with TRBJ2-7; 8 bases align to TRBD1. After removal of 4 bases from V and 3 bases from J, the junction contained 11 bases not matched to a gene. CDR3 length: 16 amino acids. CDR1 is SGHDN and CDR2 is FVKESK in the germline V gene. The CDR3: CASSPLGQGWDYEQYF. The CDR3 coding sequence is TGTGCCAGCAGCCCCCTCGGACAGGGATGGGACTACGAGCAGTACTTC.

The chain employs TRBV6-5 and TRBJ1-1, with D perhaps matching TRBD1 (5 bases). CDR1 and CDR2 (germline): MNHEY, SVGAGI. This CDR3 comprises 15 residues. Trimming shortened V by 6 bases and J by 1 base, and 15 bases separated the two germline ends. CDR3 DNA: TGTGCCAGCAGAGGCTGGGGGACGGGGAACACTGAAGCTTTCTTT. Its translation: CASRGWGTGNTEAFF.

The chain carries TRBV19 and TRBJ2-1; D gene uncertain. This CDR3 contains 15 residues. Per germline, CDR1 LNHDA and CDR2 SQIVND (reference sequence). The V end lost 1 base, the J end lost 3 bases, and 10 bases lay between the germline ends. This CDR3 is CASSIGSGVYNEQFF. For the CDR3, the DNA is TGTGCCAGTAGTATAGGGTCAGGCGTCTACAATGAGCAGTTCTTC.